This paragraph covers one T cell receptor beta chain sequence. What it binds is unknown. The data originate from a study of shared clonotypes between healthy human individuals. Broader study findings: Although depth was large, rarefaction showed that sequencing of the sorted subsets was incomplete. Some clonotypes were shared by all four sorted-subset donors, while others were not shared. The non-shared ones had lower generation probabilities than the shared ones.

Several immunoSEQ plates held equal portions of the genomic DNA taken from each subset. On sorted subsets, replicate PCRs used about 200 ng DNA, or about 30,000 T cell genomes. Libraries were prepared by immunoSEQ multiplex PCR; TCRdb keeps only in-frame clonotypes and omits some of them. Among millions of clones listed, around 90% were seen once. Germline loops: CDR1 LNHDA, CDR2 SQIVND (reference sequence). The ends lost 2 bases at V and 5 bases at J; junction bases unmatched: 9. The CDR3 length is 16 residues. The specimen was naive CD4+ T cells sorted from blood. Subset reported: CD45RA+ positively selected. This chain connects TRBV19 to TRBJ2-1, with 7 positions matching TRBD1. This receptor was identified in a man younger than 35 in good health. CDR3 DNA: TGTGCCAGTAGTATACAGGGGGTAAGGAAGGACAATGAGCAGTTCTTC. Translated: CASSIQGVRKDNEQFF.